The 2 T cell receptor beta chains given below trace back to one sample, sequenced in a study of vaccination effects on CD4 cells after COVID-19. Pools of viral peptides were used by the ViraFEST assay to expand antigen-specific CD4+ T cells ahead of sequencing. Having been cultured for about 10 days, the cells underwent CD4+ T cell isolation. According to the study, vaccine recipients showed no prior SARS-CoV-2 infection and negative nucleocapsid antibodies. Sequencing used immunoSEQ multiplex PCR; TCRdb keeps in-frame clones, though not all of them. The sample has 55,000 to 80,000 clones; about 80% are singletons. What these receptors recognize is not known. The sequencing here drew on CD4+ T cells from PBMCs cultured with SARS-CoV-2 spike peptides, taken before COVID-19 vaccination. These receptor sequences come from a human donor who received a COVID-19 vaccine.

J is TRBJ1-1 and V is TRBV6-2 or TRBV6-3; D call uncertain. The CDR3 consists of 13 residues. Per germline, CDR1 MNHEY and CDR2 SVGEGT. V lost 6 bases and J lost 3, with 11 bases in between. CDR3 DNA: TGTGCCAGCAGCCCTATCGGGTACACTGAAGCTTTCTTT. Translating gives CASSPIGYTEAFF.

The rearrangement links TRBV7-8 to TRBJ2-3; D tentatively reads TRBD1 or TRBD2 (5 bases each). Trimming stripped 4 bases from V and 6 bases from J, with 17 bases between. Germline lookup yields CDR1 SGHVS and CDR2 FQNEAQ. The CDR3 totals 15 residues. CDR3 coding DNA: TGTGCCAGCAGCTCTCGAGAGAAGAGGGGCGATACGCAGTATTTT. It translates to CASSSREKRGDTQYF.